A single sample gave rise to the 4 T cell receptor beta chains below, sequenced in a study of blood T cell repertoires in COVID-19. Profiled with immunoSEQ multiplex PCR; TCRdb holds only in-frame clones, not every one. This table has around 200,000 clones, approximately 81% appearing once. Material: PBMCs or T cells enriched from blood (not recorded which). Every receptor here comes from a middle-aged man who had recovered from COVID-19.

The chain is built from TRBV9 and TRBJ2-7; TRBD2 aligns across 9 bases. Losses at the gene ends were 0 bases for V and 0 bases for J; bases not matched to a gene: 4. The CDR3 is made up of 16 amino acids. Germline V gives CDR1 SGDLS, CDR2 YYNGEE. Written as DNA, the CDR3 is TGTGCCAGCAGCGTAGGGCTAGCGGGAACCTCCTACGAGCAGTACTTC. Its protein product is CASSVGLAGTSYEQYF.

For this clone: A junction end diverges from the germline sequence, so it may reflect a read error. V gene TRBV7-7 combines with J gene TRBJ2-1, with a weak D call TRBD2 (5 bases). Per germline, CDR1 SSHAT and CDR2 FNYEAQ (reference sequence). There are 12 residues in the CDR3. The CDR3 region has the DNA TGTGCTAGCAGCCCCACGGGGAATGAGCAGTTCTTC. Amino acids: CASSPTGNEQFF.

The rearrangement links TRBV11-3 to TRBJ2-7, with D maybe TRBD1 (5 bases). This CDR3 is 17 amino acids long. The germline V gene encodes CDR1 SGHNT and CDR2 YENEEA. Trimming removed 2 bases at V and 2 bases at J, with 19 bases between. For the CDR3, the DNA is TGTGCCAGCAGCTTAATTCAGGGTCGCGATGAAACCTACGAGCAGTACTTC. Residues: CASSLIQGRDETYEQYF.

V gene TRBV2 combines with J gene TRBJ1-5, with TRBD1 as a possible D gene (5 bases). The CDR3 is made up of 15 amino acids. V was clipped by 3 bases and J by 2 bases, with 11 bases between them. Per the germline V gene, CDR1 is SNHLY and CDR2 is FYNNEI. The CDR3 loop is CASSEQGVGNQPQHF. The CDR3 region has the DNA TGTGCCAGCAGTGAGCAGGGTGTCGGCAATCAGCCCCAGCATTTT.